The text below deals with one T cell receptor (beta chain). Antigen: not known. CDR3 length: 17 residues. The germline gives CDR1 WSHSY, CDR2 SAAADI. Germline trimming cut 2 bases from V and 2 bases from J; bases unmatched to any gene: 9. Researchers ran the PCR with 60 Vbeta and 13 Jbeta primers. Sequenced by immunoSEQ multiplex PCR; TCRdb stores in-frame clones only, minus some. The data hold about 130,000 clones, with around four fifths observed a single time. The data stem from a study of cytomegalovirus exposure and HLA in healthy donors. Turning to the study itself: Earlier, fewer than 140 million unique TCR beta sequences were recovered from 200 million or so T cells by an analysis.

Study results and caveats: DRB1 had the most TCR associations and HLA-C the fewest, a later analysis found, with rates varying by HLA locus.

Material: PBMCs. The TCR originated in a man aged 25-45 years in good health. This chain connects TRBV10-2 to TRBJ2-1; 7 bases match TRBD2. CDR3: CASSEPVAGATYNEQFF. CDR3 DNA sequence: TGCGCCAGCAGTGAGCCGGTTGCGGGAGCGACCTACAATGAGCAGTTCTTC.